The following is a TCR beta chain sequence with its context. Its specificity is not known. Original handling: Filtering differed, since immunoSEQ gave only junction sequences and no quality scores. Using immunoSEQ multiplex PCR, the repertoire was profiled, and TCRdb retains in-frame clones only, with some absent. The V and J calls and clone size were taken over from that table, and D and trimming were inferred from the DNA. This sample has roughly 100,000 clones; 67% occur once, and the top ten carry approximately 25%. This record comes from a study of shared clonotypes between healthy human individuals. General study findings and limits: Shared clonotypes across all four donors exceeded non-shared ones in generation probability. Memory subsets generally showed smaller estimated richness than naive subsets did.

Unmatched junction bases numbered 3, after V lost 5 bases and J lost 8 bases. CDR1 is LGHNT and CDR2 is FRNRAP in the germline V gene. The CDR3 totals 12 residues. This clonotype was sampled from a woman younger than 45 in good health. The J gene is TRBJ2-1, the V gene TRBV12-5, with 7 positions matching TRBD2. Specimen: memory CD8+ T cells sorted from blood. The subset denotes: CD45RO+ cells pooled with CCR7-negative TemRA cells. CDR3 sequence: CASGRGRDEQFF. The CDR3 nucleotides are TGTGCTAGTGGTAGAGGGAGGGATGAGCAGTTCTTC.